This T cell receptor beta chain was sequenced during a study of blood T cell repertoires in COVID-19. In the study overall: PBMCs, B-cell-depleted T cells, or T cells provided the cDNA or gDNA that made up the material.

The protocol was immunoSEQ multiplex PCR, while the TCRdb copy is restricted to in-frame clones and leaves out a portion. This table has 200,000 to 250,000 clones, 86% appearing once. The receptor comes from a woman in her forties with acute COVID-19. Sequencing input: PBMCs or T cells enriched from blood (not recorded which).

This chain's CDR3 is CASSWGGDEESSYNSPLHF. CDR3 coding DNA: TGTGCCAGCAGCTGGGGGGGGGACGAGGAGAGCTCCTATAATTCACCCCTCCACTTT. This rearrangement joins TRBV5-4 to TRBJ1-6, with D maybe TRBD1 (5 bases). Trimming removed 3 bases at V and 0 bases at J, with 19 bases between. This CDR3 is 19 amino acids long. Germline lookup yields CDR1 SGHNT and CDR2 YYREEE (reference sequence).